These T cell receptor beta chains were read from a single sample in a study of blood T cell repertoires in COVID-19. Generated by immunoSEQ multiplex PCR, the TCRdb table keeps only in-frame clones and is missing some. The sample contains approximately 140,000 clones, approximately 81% of which appear only once. The material sequenced was PBMCs or T cells enriched from blood (not recorded which). Every receptor here comes from a man between 40 and 49 years old with acute COVID-19. The CDR3 runs from the conserved cysteine through the conserved F or W. The D gene is left open where the match is weak. Expanded clones are given a class, and other clones once, few, many or no size at all.

TRBV7-2	TRBJ1-2	16	TRBD1	NA	TGTGCCAGCAGCTCCACCAGGGGACAGTCTTCCTATGGCTACACCTTC	CASSSTRGQSSYGYTF
TRBV29-1	TRBJ1-2	14	TRBD1	NA	TGCAGCGTTGAAGATGGTGACAGGGGGCATGGCTACACCTTC	CSVEDGDRGHGYTF
TRBV2	TRBJ2-1	11	NA	once	TGTGCCAGCAAACAGAACGGTGAGCAGTTCTTC	CASKQNGEQFF
TRBV3-1/TRBV3-2	TRBJ2-3	16	TRBD1	NA	TGTGCCAGCAGCCCAAGCCGGGACAGGGTTGCAGATACGCAGTATTTT	CASSPSRDRVADTQYF
TRBV6-2/TRBV6-3	TRBJ1-5	14	NA	NA	TGTGCCAGCAGTTTCTCCGACACAAATCAGCCCCAGCATTTT	CASSFSDTNQPQHF
TRBV6-5	TRBJ1-4	15	TRBD1	NA	TGTGCCAGCAGGCCCAGGACAGGGCCTAATGAAAAACTGTTTTTT	CASRPRTGPNEKLFF
TRBV5-6	TRBJ2-3	16	NA	few	TGTGCCAGCAGCTTGGAATGGGTGACTAGCACAGATACGCAGTATTTT	CASSLEWVTSTDTQYF
TRBV9	TRBJ1-1	15	TRBD1	NA	TGTGCCAGCAGCGTTTCGGACAGGTTGAACACTGAAGCTTTCTTT	CASSVSDRLNTEAFF
TRBV27	TRBJ1-1	15	NA	many	TGTGCCAGCAGTTTATCCGTTACAGGGCAAAGTGAAGCTTTCTTT	CASSLSVTGQSEAFF
TRBV28	TRBJ2-7	13	NA	NA	TGTGCCAGCAGACAGGGTGGGTTCGTCGAGCAGTACTTC	CASRQGGFVEQYF
TRBV18	TRBJ1-1	15	NA	NA	TGTGCCAGCTCACCACAGGGCGACAGGAACACTGAAGCTTTCTTT	CASSPQGDRNTEAFF
TRBV28	TRBJ2-1	15	NA	once	TGTGCCAGCAGTCTCTTCGGGGGAGGAGGCAGTGAGCAGTTCTTC	CASSLFGGGGSEQFF
TRBV6-2/TRBV6-3	TRBJ1-2	14	TRBD1	NA	TGTGCCAGCAGTTCACCGGGACAGGGCTATGGCTACACCTTC	CASSSPGQGYGYTF
TRBV3-1/TRBV3-2	TRBJ2-1	13	TRBD1	NA	TGTGCCAGCCGGGACAGGGCCCGAGATGAGCAGTTCTTC	CASRDRARDEQFF
TRBV4-1	TRBJ1-3	16	NA	NA	TGCGCCAGCAGCCCCCTTGCAGGGGTCTCTGGAAACACCATATATTTT	CASSPLAGVSGNTIYF
TRBV29-1	TRBJ2-2	14	TRBD2	once	TGCAGCGTCTCGGCTAGCGGGAGAACTGGGGAGCTGTTTTTT	CSVSASGRTGELFF
TRBV6-6	TRBJ2-7	14	TRBD1	NA	TGTGCCAGCAGTTACCTACAGGGGGCTAACGAGCAGTACTTC	CASSYLQGANEQYF
TRBV5-1	TRBJ2-5	13	NA	NA	TGCGCCAGCAGCTTGGTTTTAGAAGAGACCCAGTACTTC	CASSLVLEETQYF
TRBV20-1	TRBJ1-1	15	NA	NA	TGCAGTGCTAGTGATCCAGGAGGAGAGGACACTGAAGCTTTCTTT	CSASDPGGEDTEAFF
TRBV30	TRBJ2-2	15	NA	once	TGTGCCTGGAGTCCATGGGGGCGTGAGGCCGGGGAGCTGTTTTTT	CAWSPWGREAGELFF
TRBV7-9	TRBJ2-1	13	TRBD2	NA	TGTGCCAGCAGCTTCGGGGGGAAAGGGGAGCAGTTCTTC	CASSFGGKGEQFF
TRBV4-2	TRBJ2-7	14	TRBD2	NA	TGTGCCAGCAGCCAAGTAGCGGGAATCTACGAGCAGTACTTC	CASSQVAGIYEQYF
TRBV19	TRBJ2-2	13	TRBD2	NA	TGTGCCAGCGGAGCGGGAGGGTTCGGGGAGCTGTTTTTT	CASGAGGFGELFF
TRBV4-3	TRBJ1-5	14	NA	few	TGCGCCAGCAGCCAAGATCCAGAAAATCAGCCCCAGCATTTT	CASSQDPENQPQHF
TRBV28	TRBJ2-2	16	TRBD1	NA	TGTGCCAGCAGTCCCCCCGGGACAGGGGCCACCGGGGAGCTGTTTTTT	CASSPPGTGATGELFF
TRBV5-6	TRBJ1-1	14	TRBD1	NA	TGTGCCAGCAGGCCCGGGACAGTGAACACTGAAGCTTTCTTT	CASRPGTVNTEAFF
TRBV4-2	TRBJ2-6	16	NA	NA	TGTGCCAGCAGCCAAGAGTCGGGGGCTGGGGCCAACGTCCTGACTTTC	CASSQESGAGANVLTF
TRBV5-5	TRBJ1-6	18	NA	NA	TGTGCCAGCAGCTTGGGAACCAGTGGCAGCTCCTATAATTCACCCCTCCACTTT	CASSLGTSGSSYNSPLHF
TRBV5-4	TRBJ2-3	16	TRBD2	NA	TGTGCCAGCAGCCCCCGGGCTAGCGGGAGTACAGATACGCAGTATTTT	CASSPRASGSTDTQYF
TRBV7-9	TRBJ2-7	15	TRBD1	NA	TGTGCCAGCAGCTCACTCAGGGGGCACTCCTACGAGCAGTACTTC	CASSSLRGHSYEQYF
TRBV11-2	TRBJ2-2	16	NA	NA	TGTGCCAGCAGCTTCAACAGCGGCCGGAACACCGGGGAGCTGTTTTTT	CASSFNSGRNTGELFF
TRBV9	TRBJ2-1	14	TRBD2	few	TGTGCCAGCAGCGGCCAACTAGCGGACAATGAGCAGTTCTTC	CASSGQLADNEQFF
TRBV28	TRBJ1-5	12	NA	NA	TGTGCCGGCCAGGGGCCGGATCAGCCCCAGCATTTT	CAGQGPDQPQHF
TRBV28	TRBJ1-5	14	TRBD1	NA	TGTGCCAGCAGGACGACAGGGGGTGATCAGCCCCAGCATTTT	CASRTTGGDQPQHF
TRBV25-1	TRBJ2-1	14	NA	once	TGTGCCAGCAAGGAGGGGGGGAACTACAATGAGCAGTTCTTC	CASKEGGNYNEQFF
TRBV5-1	TRBJ2-3	15	TRBD2	NA	TGCGCCAGCAGCTTTCTAGCGGGGTCCACAGATACGCAGTATTTT	CASSFLAGSTDTQYF